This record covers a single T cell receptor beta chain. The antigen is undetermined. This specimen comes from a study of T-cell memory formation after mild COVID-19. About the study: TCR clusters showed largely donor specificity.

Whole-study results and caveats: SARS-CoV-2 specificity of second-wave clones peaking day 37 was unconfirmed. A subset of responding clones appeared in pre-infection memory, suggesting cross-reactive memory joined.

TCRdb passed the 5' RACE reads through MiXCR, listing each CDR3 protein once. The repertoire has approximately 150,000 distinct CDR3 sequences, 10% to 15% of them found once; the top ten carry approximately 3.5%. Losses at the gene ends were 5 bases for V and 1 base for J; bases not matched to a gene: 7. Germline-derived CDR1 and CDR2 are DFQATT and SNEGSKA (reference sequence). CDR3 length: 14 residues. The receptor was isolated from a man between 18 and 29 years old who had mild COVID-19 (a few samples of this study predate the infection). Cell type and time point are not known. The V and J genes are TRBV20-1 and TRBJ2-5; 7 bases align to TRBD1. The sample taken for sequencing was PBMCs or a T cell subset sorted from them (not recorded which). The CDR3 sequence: CSAPRDRVQETQYF. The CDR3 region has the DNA TGCAGTGCTCCCCGGGACAGAGTCCAAGAGACCCAGTACTTC.